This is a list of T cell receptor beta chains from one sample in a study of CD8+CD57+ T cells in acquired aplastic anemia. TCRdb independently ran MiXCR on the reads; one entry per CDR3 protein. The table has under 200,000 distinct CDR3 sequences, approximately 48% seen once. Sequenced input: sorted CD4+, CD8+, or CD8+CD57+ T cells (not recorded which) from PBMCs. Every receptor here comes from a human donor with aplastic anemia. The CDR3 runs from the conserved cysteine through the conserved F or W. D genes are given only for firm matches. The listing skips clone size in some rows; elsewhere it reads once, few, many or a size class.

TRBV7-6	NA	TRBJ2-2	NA	CASSLEFTGELFF	TGTGCCAGCAGCTTAGAGTTCACCGGGGAGCTGTTTTTT
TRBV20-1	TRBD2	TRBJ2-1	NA	CSAEIAGATNEQFF	TGCAGTGCTGAAATAGCGGGCGCCACTAATGAGCAGTTCTTC
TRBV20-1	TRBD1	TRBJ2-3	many	CSARDLEQGNTDTQYF	TGCAGTGCTAGAGACCTCGAACAGGGGAACACAGATACGCAGTATTTT
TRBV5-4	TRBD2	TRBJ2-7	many	CATRFRGSGREPLYEQYF	TGTGCCACCCGATTCCGGGGTAGCGGGAGAGAGCCCCTCTACGAGCAGTACTTC
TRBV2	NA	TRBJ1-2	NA	CASSDLGRRDGYTF	TGTGCCAGCAGCGACCTTGGACGGCGGGATGGCTACACCTTC
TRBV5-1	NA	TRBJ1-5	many	CASSLGDHVNQPQHF	TGCGCCAGCAGCTTGGGGGACCACGTCAATCAGCCCCAGCATTTT
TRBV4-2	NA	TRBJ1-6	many	CASSQDPPGGNSPLHF	TGCGCCAGCAGCCAAGATCCCCCCGGGGGCAATTCACCCCTCCACTTT
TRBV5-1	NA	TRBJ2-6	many	CASKGFRSGANVLTF	TGCGCCAGCAAGGGATTCCGCTCTGGGGCCAACGTCCTGACTTTC
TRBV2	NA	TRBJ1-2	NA	CASSEEGSYGYTF	TGTGCCAGCAGTGAAGAAGGGTCCTATGGCTACACCTTC
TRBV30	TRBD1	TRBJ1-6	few	CAWSGLSRGTPAGPYNSPLHF	TGTGCCTGGAGTGGCCTATCCAGGGGGACCCCCGCAGGACCCTATAATTCACCCCTCCACTTT
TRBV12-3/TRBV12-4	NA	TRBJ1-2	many	CASSGQNYGYTF	TGTGCCAGCAGTGGACAGAACTATGGCTACACCTTC
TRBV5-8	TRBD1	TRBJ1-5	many	CASSMTGRLNQPQHF	TGTGCCAGCAGCATGACAGGGAGGTTAAATCAGCCCCAGCATTTT
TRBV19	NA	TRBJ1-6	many	CASRLPGINNSPLHF	TGTGCCAGTAGACTTCCCGGAATTAATAATTCACCCCTCCACTTT
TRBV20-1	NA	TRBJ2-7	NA	CSARDGGMAYEQYF	TGCAGTGCTAGAGACGGTGGGATGGCCTACGAGCAGTACTTC